Listed below are T cell receptor beta chains from one sample, sequenced in a study of T cell changes during pregnancy in multiple sclerosis. The assay was immunoSEQ multiplex PCR, and TCRdb's table has in-frame clones only and misses some. The sample has around 56,000 clones; around nine tenths are singletons. Sample: CD4+ T cells from peripheral blood mononuclear cells, taken in the third trimester of pregnancy. The source is a female donor with multiple sclerosis, enrolled in a pregnancy study. Each CDR3 is given with its conserved first and last residue. Fields, in order: D gene, clone size, J gene, V gene, CDR3 DNA, CDR3 protein. The D gene is left open where the match is weak. Not all rows give a size; the values are once, few, many and, for expanded clones, a class.

d_gene: -
abundance: -
j_gene: TRBJ2-3
v_gene: TRBV11-2
CDR3nt: TGTGCCAGCAGCTTAGAGGTTCAGGATACGCAGTATTTT
CDR3aa: CASSLEVQDTQYF

d_gene: -
abundance: -
j_gene: TRBJ1-1
v_gene: TRBV7-8
CDR3nt: TGTGCCAGCGTCCCCGGTGGACAGAGGGGAACTGAAGCTTTCTTT
CDR3aa: CASVPGGQRGTEAFF

d_gene: -
abundance: -
j_gene: TRBJ2-3
v_gene: TRBV4-2
CDR3nt: TGTGCCAGCAGCCAAGAATGGGGGGACCCCACAGATACGCAGTATTTT
CDR3aa: CASSQEWGDPTDTQYF

d_gene: -
abundance: -
j_gene: TRBJ2-7
v_gene: TRBV5-1
CDR3nt: TGCGCCAGCAGCTTAGAGCGCCCCTACGAGCAGTACTTC
CDR3aa: CASSLERPYEQYF

d_gene: -
abundance: -
j_gene: TRBJ2-5
v_gene: TRBV28
CDR3nt: TGTGCCAGCAGTTTCTCTAGCCGTCAAGAGACCCAGTACTTC
CDR3aa: CASSFSSRQETQYF

d_gene: TRBD1
abundance: -
j_gene: TRBJ2-5
v_gene: TRBV2
CDR3nt: TGTGCCAGCAGTGATTGGACAGGGGTGTCTAGGGAGACCCAGTACTTC
CDR3aa: CASSDWTGVSRETQYF

d_gene: TRBD1
abundance: -
j_gene: TRBJ2-2
v_gene: TRBV6-1
CDR3nt: TGTGCCAGCAGTGAACAGGGGGTCACCGGGGAGCTGTTTTTT
CDR3aa: CASSEQGVTGELFF

d_gene: -
abundance: -
j_gene: TRBJ1-2
v_gene: TRBV5-5
CDR3nt: TGTGCCAGCAGCTTGGCCCAGATGTATATAGGGGACTATGGCTACACCTTC
CDR3aa: CASSLAQMYIGDYGYTF

d_gene: TRBD1
abundance: -
j_gene: TRBJ1-2
v_gene: TRBV9
CDR3nt: TGTGCCAGCAGCGTAGCTACGGGACAGTATGGCTACACCTTC
CDR3aa: CASSVATGQYGYTF

d_gene: -
abundance: once
j_gene: TRBJ1-1
v_gene: TRBV19
CDR3nt: TGTGCCAGTAGCCCATATGGGGGGGCGAACACTGAAGCTTTCTTT
CDR3aa: CASSPYGGANTEAFF

d_gene: -
abundance: once
j_gene: TRBJ2-3
v_gene: TRBV6-5
CDR3nt: TGTGCCAGCAGGAAAGACTTTTACCTCACATATACGCAGTATTTT
CDR3aa: CASRKDFYLTYTQYF

d_gene: TRBD1
abundance: -
j_gene: TRBJ2-7
v_gene: TRBV9
CDR3nt: TGTGCCAGCAGCGCCAGGGGACAGTGGGATTCCTACGAGCAGTACTTC
CDR3aa: CASSARGQWDSYEQYF

d_gene: TRBD1
abundance: few
j_gene: TRBJ1-1
v_gene: TRBV18
CDR3nt: TGTGCCAGCTCACCACACAGGGGTCCAGGAGAAGAAGCTTTCTTT
CDR3aa: CASSPHRGPGEEAFF

d_gene: -
abundance: -
j_gene: TRBJ1-5
v_gene: TRBV30
CDR3nt: TGTGCCTGGAGTGCCCTTAATAGGGGGCCCCAGCATTTT
CDR3aa: CAWSALNRGPQHF

d_gene: TRBD2
abundance: -
j_gene: TRBJ2-4
v_gene: TRBV11-2
CDR3nt: TGTGCCAGCAGCCTACCTGGACTAGCGGACGCCAAAAACATTCAGTACTTC
CDR3aa: CASSLPGLADAKNIQYF

d_gene: TRBD2
abundance: -
j_gene: TRBJ2-1
v_gene: TRBV6-5
CDR3nt: TGTGCCAGCAGTTACCAAAGCGGGGGGAACCACAATGAGCAGTTCTTC
CDR3aa: CASSYQSGGNHNEQFF

d_gene: TRBD1
abundance: -
j_gene: TRBJ1-5
v_gene: TRBV29-1
CDR3nt: TGCAGCGCAGGACAGGGGTTGAATCAGCCCCAGCATTTT
CDR3aa: CSAGQGLNQPQHF

d_gene: TRBD1
abundance: -
j_gene: TRBJ2-2
v_gene: TRBV25-1
CDR3nt: TGTGCCAGCAGTGAATCTCCGTTAAGGGACAGGGGGACCGGGGAGCTGTTTTTT
CDR3aa: CASSESPLRDRGTGELFF

d_gene: -
abundance: few
j_gene: TRBJ1-5
v_gene: TRBV30
CDR3nt: TGTGCCTGGAGTCACGCAGGGGAGGGAGATCAGCCCCAGCATTTT
CDR3aa: CAWSHAGEGDQPQHF

d_gene: TRBD1
abundance: -
j_gene: TRBJ1-2
v_gene: TRBV19
CDR3nt: TGTGCCAGTAGTAAAGACCCACCGCGGGACAGCACCGCCTATGGCTACACCTTC
CDR3aa: CASSKDPPRDSTAYGYTF

d_gene: TRBD1
abundance: few
j_gene: TRBJ2-7
v_gene: TRBV11-2
CDR3nt: TGTGCCAGCAGCTTTACAGGGGACGACGAGCAGTACTTC
CDR3aa: CASSFTGDDEQYF

d_gene: TRBD2
abundance: -
j_gene: TRBJ2-7
v_gene: TRBV19
CDR3nt: TGTGCCAGTAGTATTAGATCGGCGGGAGTTGAGACCTACGAGCAGTACTTC
CDR3aa: CASSIRSAGVETYEQYF

d_gene: TRBD2
abundance: -
j_gene: TRBJ2-1
v_gene: TRBV7-9
CDR3nt: TGTGCCAGCAGCATTCTAGCGGGGACGAGAAATGAGCAGTTCTTC
CDR3aa: CASSILAGTRNEQFF

d_gene: -
abundance: -
j_gene: TRBJ1-2
v_gene: TRBV27
CDR3nt: TGTGCCAGCAGTTTCAAGGGGTGGGGGAGGATATTCTATGGCTACACCTTC
CDR3aa: CASSFKGWGRIFYGYTF

d_gene: TRBD1
abundance: -
j_gene: TRBJ1-2
v_gene: TRBV6-1
CDR3nt: TGTGCCAGCAGATCCCGGGACAGGGGATCCGGGGGCTACACCTTC
CDR3aa: CASRSRDRGSGGYTF

d_gene: -
abundance: -
j_gene: TRBJ2-7
v_gene: TRBV6-1
CDR3nt: TGTGCCAGCAGTGACCCTCTTTCCGAGCAGTACTTC
CDR3aa: CASSDPLSEQYF

d_gene: TRBD1
abundance: -
j_gene: TRBJ2-7
v_gene: TRBV5-4
CDR3nt: TGTGCCAGCAGCTTGCGACAGGGAGACGAGCAGTACTTC
CDR3aa: CASSLRQGDEQYF

d_gene: -
abundance: -
j_gene: TRBJ2-5
v_gene: TRBV25-1
CDR3nt: TGTGCCAGCAGTGACCTACCCAGGGGGGTTAGAGAGACCCAGTACTTC
CDR3aa: CASSDLPRGVRETQYF

d_gene: -
abundance: -
j_gene: TRBJ1-3
v_gene: TRBV10-3
CDR3nt: TGTGCCATCAGTGAGTCCGACAGCCACTCTGGAAACACCATATATTTT
CDR3aa: CAISESDSHSGNTIYF

d_gene: -
abundance: -
j_gene: TRBJ2-5
v_gene: TRBV18
CDR3nt: TGTGCCAGCTCACCGGCAGGGACTCGGGAGACCCAGTACTTC
CDR3aa: CASSPAGTRETQYF

d_gene: -
abundance: -
j_gene: TRBJ2-2
v_gene: TRBV5-7
CDR3nt: TGTGCCAGCAGCTTGATTCGAAGAGCGGCGGGGTTGAACACCGGGGAGCTGTTTTTT
CDR3aa: CASSLIRRAAGLNTGELFF

d_gene: -
abundance: -
j_gene: TRBJ2-7
v_gene: TRBV6-1
CDR3nt: TGTGCCAGCAGGTCGGACGGAGGAACGCAGTACTTC
CDR3aa: CASRSDGGTQYF

d_gene: -
abundance: few
j_gene: TRBJ1-1
v_gene: TRBV9
CDR3nt: TGTGCCAGCAGCGTAGTTCAGGGCACTGAAGCTTTCTTT
CDR3aa: CASSVVQGTEAFF

d_gene: TRBD2
abundance: -
j_gene: TRBJ2-1
v_gene: TRBV10-3
CDR3nt: TGTGCCATCAGTGAGTCGATAGCTAGCGGGACATACAATGAGCAGTTCTTC
CDR3aa: CAISESIASGTYNEQFF

d_gene: TRBD2
abundance: -
j_gene: TRBJ2-1
v_gene: TRBV9
CDR3nt: TGTGCCAGCAGCGTAGACCCTAGCGGGGGTTACAATGAGCAGTTCTTC
CDR3aa: CASSVDPSGGYNEQFF

d_gene: -
abundance: -
j_gene: TRBJ2-7
v_gene: TRBV6-1
CDR3nt: TGTGCCACCCATGGACAGACCTTCTACGAGCAGTACTTC
CDR3aa: CATHGQTFYEQYF

d_gene: TRBD1
abundance: few
j_gene: TRBJ2-5
v_gene: TRBV19
CDR3nt: TGTGCCAGTAGTGTGACAGGGGAGACCCAGTACTTC
CDR3aa: CASSVTGETQYF

d_gene: TRBD1
abundance: -
j_gene: TRBJ2-7
v_gene: TRBV11-2
CDR3nt: TGTGCCAGCAGCCCAAGGACCAGGGGGCTCGCCTACGAGCAGTACTTC
CDR3aa: CASSPRTRGLAYEQYF

d_gene: -
abundance: -
j_gene: TRBJ2-7
v_gene: TRBV5-1
CDR3nt: TGCGCCAGCAGCCCAGGAGGGGGCATAAACGAGCAGTACTTC
CDR3aa: CASSPGGGINEQYF

d_gene: TRBD2
abundance: -
j_gene: TRBJ2-1
v_gene: TRBV7-2
CDR3nt: TGTGCCAGCAGCTTAATTGGGACTAGGGACAATGAGCAGTTCTTC
CDR3aa: CASSLIGTRDNEQFF

d_gene: -
abundance: -
j_gene: TRBJ1-2
v_gene: TRBV7-2
CDR3nt: TGTGCCAGCAGCGACGGAGGGTTCTATGGCTACACCTTC
CDR3aa: CASSDGGFYGYTF

d_gene: -
abundance: -
j_gene: TRBJ2-7
v_gene: TRBV7-8
CDR3nt: TGTGCCAGCAGCTTAGTCGGGGTCGGCTACGAGCAGTACTTC
CDR3aa: CASSLVGVGYEQYF

d_gene: -
abundance: -
j_gene: TRBJ1-1
v_gene: TRBV7-9
CDR3nt: TGTGCCAGCAGCTTAGAACAGAGTACAGGGTCTTTCTTT
CDR3aa: CASSLEQSTGSFF

d_gene: TRBD2
abundance: -
j_gene: TRBJ2-3
v_gene: TRBV2
CDR3nt: TGTGCCAGCTGCTTCACTGGCCTAGCGGGGACTAGCACAGATACGCAGTATTTT
CDR3aa: CASCFTGLAGTSTDTQYF

d_gene: TRBD1
abundance: once
j_gene: TRBJ2-2
v_gene: TRBV12-5
CDR3nt: TGTGCTAGTGGTTTGGTATTGGGACAGGGGCGTGTCACCGGGGAGCTGTTTTTT
CDR3aa: CASGLVLGQGRVTGELFF

d_gene: TRBD1
abundance: -
j_gene: TRBJ1-1
v_gene: TRBV10-3
CDR3nt: TGTGCCACGGAGTCGACAGGGTCATACACTGAAGCTTTCTTT
CDR3aa: CATESTGSYTEAFF

d_gene: -
abundance: -
j_gene: TRBJ1-3
v_gene: TRBV28
CDR3nt: TGTGCCAGCAGCACCGCAGGGTTTTCGAGTGGAAACACCATATATTTT
CDR3aa: CASSTAGFSSGNTIYF

d_gene: TRBD1
abundance: -
j_gene: TRBJ1-1
v_gene: TRBV19
CDR3nt: TGTGCCAGTAGTACTGAATCCGACAGGGCGAACACTGAAGCTTTCTTT
CDR3aa: CASSTESDRANTEAFF

d_gene: -
abundance: -
j_gene: TRBJ2-3
v_gene: TRBV11-3
CDR3nt: TGTGCCAGCAGCCCCCAACCGGGAGATACGCAGTATTTT
CDR3aa: CASSPQPGDTQYF

d_gene: -
abundance: -
j_gene: TRBJ2-1
v_gene: TRBV5-4
CDR3nt: TGTGCCAGCAGCTTGGGCGGGACCTCCTACAATGAGCAGTTCTTC
CDR3aa: CASSLGGTSYNEQFF

d_gene: TRBD1
abundance: -
j_gene: TRBJ1-2
v_gene: TRBV6-6
CDR3nt: TGTGCCAGCAGACTGGACAGGGTCTATGGCTACACCTTC
CDR3aa: CASRLDRVYGYTF

d_gene: TRBD2
abundance: -
j_gene: TRBJ2-3
v_gene: TRBV6-5
CDR3nt: TGTGCCAGCAGTTACTCAACTAGCGGGAGTCCGAATTTT
CDR3aa: CASSYSTSGSPNF

d_gene: TRBD1
abundance: -
j_gene: TRBJ1-1
v_gene: TRBV7-9
CDR3nt: TGTGCCAGCAGCAGTTCGACAGGGGGCTTTGGTGAAGCTTTCTTT
CDR3aa: CASSSSTGGFGEAFF

d_gene: TRBD2
abundance: -
j_gene: TRBJ2-7
v_gene: TRBV6-5
CDR3nt: TGTGCCAGCAGTTACTCGCCTAGCGGGGTAACCTACGAGCAGTACTTC
CDR3aa: CASSYSPSGVTYEQYF

d_gene: -
abundance: -
j_gene: TRBJ2-5
v_gene: TRBV6-1
CDR3nt: TGTGCCAGCAGTGAAAAGCGAGGCGGCTCAGGGGCCCAGTACTTC
CDR3aa: CASSEKRGGSGAQYF

d_gene: -
abundance: once
j_gene: TRBJ1-2
v_gene: TRBV6-1
CDR3nt: TGTGCCAGCAGTGAAACGAGTGTCTGGGGCTACACCTTC
CDR3aa: CASSETSVWGYTF